This entry concerns a single TCR beta chain. The antigen is undetermined. This entry is derived from a study of cytomegalovirus exposure and HLA in healthy donors. About the study: The approximately 120 validation repertoires were reported in a later analysis to have been generated on the same platform as the approximately 700 first-cohort repertoires. Study-level findings and limits: Usually a TCR sequence was rare, but some public TCRs were found in many donors. One later analysis, an examination of the approximately 130 validation repertoires, found that first-cohort TCR clusters tended to co-occur in them. The study designated about 160 TCR beta chains cytomegalovirus-associated.

Trimming took 1 base from V and 7 from J, leaving 7 bases between them. The CDR3 sequence is 12 residues long. CDR1 and CDR2 (germline): SEHNR, FQNEAQ (reference sequence). Clones were read by immunoSEQ multiplex PCR, and TCRdb kept only the in-frame ones, dropping some. This table has roughly 130,000 clones, around nine tenths appearing once. This chain connects TRBV7-9 to TRBJ1-2; perhaps TRBD1 as D (5 bases). The sample consisted of PBMCs. This TCR was sampled from a man aged 30 to 45 in good health and CMV-seronegative. CDR3 sequence: CASSLGGVGYTF. The CDR3 DNA is TGTGCCAGCAGCTTAGGGGGCGTTGGCTACACCTTC.